This T cell receptor beta chain was recorded in a study of human T cells and chemical hapten exposure. Study-level information: How much TCR each sample yielded varied, mostly because pooled library volumes differed slightly.

CDR1 and CDR2 (germline): SGHVS, FQNEAQ. The V and J ends lost 5 bases and 0 bases respectively, with 13 bases between them. This CDR3 region has 15 residues. General study findings and limits: TCRs at high frequency, those above 1 in 1000, did not change with DPC sensitization.

From whole blood left unfractionated, total RNA was extracted. Comment on this clonotype: Antigen specificity is unknown.

Within the library, unique molecular identifiers were attached to each individual cDNA molecule. Authors' methods: With a range of roughly 23,224 to 690,600, the median per sample was roughly 95,000 TCRs. TCRdb recomputed calls from the 5' RACE reads with MiXCR, one row per CDR3 protein. The V and J calls here are based on TCRdb, not the publication. The sample includes approximately 140,000 distinct CDR3 sequences, over 3.5% of them seen just once. The clonotype comes from a female donor in good health. This chain joins TRBV7-8 and TRBJ1-1; the D gene is possibly TRBD1 (6 bases). CDR3 DNA sequence: TGTGCCAGCAGCGCTACAGGGCCAATGAACACTGAAGCTTTCTTT. Residues: CASSATGPMNTEAFF.